The sample holds a few counts of the clone carrying this T cell receptor beta chain. This record belongs to a study of T and B cells in COVID-19 patients. Each TRB amplification used about 220-500 ng of genomic DNA from blood. V lost 6 bases and J lost 3, with 12 bases in between. This CDR3 is 14 amino acids long. CDR1 and CDR2 from the germline V gene are KGHSH and LQKENI. BIOMED2 TRB-A/B primer pools were used in multiplex TRB PCR. TCRdb re-called the multiplex PCR reads through MiXCR, storing one row per CDR3 protein. The data hold 20,000 or so distinct CDR3 sequences, with about 32% observed a single time.

The chain recombines TRBV18 with TRBJ2-1; D perhaps matches TRBD2 (6 bases). The sample comprised blood. The clonotype originates from a human donor who had recovered from COVID-19. The DNA of the CDR3 is TGTGCCAGCTCCGCAGGAGGGTTCTACAATGAGCAGTTCTTC. Translation: CASSAGGFYNEQFF.